This is a list of T cell receptor beta chains from one sample in a study of T cells in Graves' hyperthyroidism and ophthalmopathy. MiXCR, run by TCRdb on the multiplex PCR reads, gives a single entry per CDR3 protein. The data hold about 600,000 distinct CDR3 sequences, with roughly 15% observed a single time. The sequenced material came from blood. The receptors derive from a woman aged 50 to 65 with Graves' ophthalmopathy. The CDR3 runs from the conserved cysteine through the conserved F or W. A D gene is named only where the DNA matches it firmly. Clone sizes are given selectively: once, few, many, or a class where the clone is expanded.

TGTGCCACCAGCAGTCTAGCGGGGATTGACAATGAGCAGTTCTTC	CATSSLAGIDNEQFF	TRBD2	-	TRBV15	TRBJ2-1
TGCGCCAGCAGCTTGGAGGGGCGGACCTTGTACTTC	CASSLEGRTLYF	-	many	TRBV5-1	TRBJ2-5
TGTGCCAGCCAGGGACTAGCGGGAGGCTACTCCTACAATGAGCAGTTCTTC	CASQGLAGGYSYNEQFF	TRBD2	few	TRBV25-1	TRBJ2-1
TGTGCCAGCAGGCGACTAGTCTACAATGAGCAGTTCTTC	CASRRLVYNEQFF	-	few	TRBV6-1	TRBJ2-1
TGTGCCTGGAAGGGGCTGAACCTTAACACTGAAGCTTTCTTT	CAWKGLNLNTEAFF	-	many	TRBV30	TRBJ1-1
TGTGCCAGCGAACAGGGGGCAGAAAATGAGCAGTTCTTC	CASEQGAENEQFF	TRBD1	-	TRBV7-9	TRBJ2-1
TGTGCCAGCAGTGTAGACAGGGGTCGGGATGAAGCTTTCTTT	CASSVDRGRDEAFF	TRBD1	few	TRBV6-1	TRBJ1-1
TGTGCCAGCAGTGACGGGACAGGTCTGATCCAAGAGACCCAGTACTTC	CASSDGTGLIQETQYF	TRBD1	many	TRBV28	TRBJ2-5
TGTGCCAGTAGTATAGCCCAGCGGGAGGTGTACAATGAGCAGTTCTTC	CASSIAQREVYNEQFF	TRBD2	-	TRBV19	TRBJ2-1
TGTGCCAGCAGCCGTACAGGGGGCAGAGGCTACACCTTC	CASSRTGGRGYTF	TRBD1	-	TRBV28	TRBJ1-2
TGCGCCAGCAGCCCGGAGACTGGCGGGCTACTGACAGCGAACACCGGGGAGCTGTTTTTT	CASSPETGGLLTANTGELFF	-	few	TRBV5-1	TRBJ2-2
TGTGCCAGCAGCCGTCGACCCGGGACGGCTTACAATGAGCAGTTCTTC	CASSRRPGTAYNEQFF	-	few	TRBV6-1	TRBJ2-1
TGTGCCAGCAGCTCCGGGGTGGGCAAGCAGTACTTC	CASSSGVGKQYF	-	many	TRBV7-3	TRBJ2-7
TGTGCCACCTGGACTAGCGGGAGGGCCCCATCCAATGAGCAGTTCTTC	CATWTSGRAPSNEQFF	TRBD2	-	TRBV10-3	TRBJ2-1
TGCAGTGCTAGAGATCGAGGACTAGCGGTATACGAGCAGTACTTC	CSARDRGLAVYEQYF	TRBD2	many	TRBV20-1	TRBJ2-7
TGTGCCAGCAGAAAAACAGGCCTTGGGACCCAGTACTTC	CASRKTGLGTQYF	-	-	TRBV6-1	TRBJ2-5
TGTGCCAGCAGTCCAACCTGGACAGGGGTGAACACTGAAGCTTTCTTT	CASSPTWTGVNTEAFF	TRBD1	-	TRBV28	TRBJ1-1
TGTGCCAGCAGGATCGGACCCGGCAGGGGTTCAAACACTGAAGCTTTCTTT	CASRIGPGRGSNTEAFF	-	many	TRBV7-2	TRBJ1-1
TGTGCCAGCAAGCCCCGACCCGGGACAGGAGGCACAGATACGCAGTATTTT	CASKPRPGTGGTDTQYF	TRBD1	many	TRBV7-6	TRBJ2-3
TGTGCCAGCTATGCCGGGACAGTACAAGAGACCCAGTACTTC	CASYAGTVQETQYF	TRBD1	many	TRBV2	TRBJ2-5